The clone carrying this T cell receptor (beta chain) was seen at least ten times. Antigen: not known. The CDR3 sequence is 13 residues long. V was trimmed by 0 bases and J by 5 bases, leaving 5 bases between them. Germline V CDR1 and CDR2: LGHDT, YNNKEL (reference sequence). RNA-based 3' RACE libraries used unique molecular identifiers. In TCRdb, the 3' RACE reads were re-called with MiXCR into one record per CDR3 protein. The sample lists some 15,000 distinct CDR3 sequences, approximately 3.6% occurring once. The treatment: PENTA 11 planned treatment interruption arm or continuous ART arm. Cryopreserved PBMC samples required at least 5 million viable cells. This record belongs to a study of HIV-infected children after antiretroviral therapy interruption. Whole-study results and caveats: Naive CD4+ CDR3 sharing between time points fell after interruption began.

The source material was CD45RO+ CD8+ T cells from PBMCs, pooled from several time points, sampled from a donor given antiretroviral therapy, either interrupted or continuous. Subset reported: memory CD8+ CD45RO+ CD45RA- T cells. V gene TRBV3-1 combines with J gene TRBJ1-5; D is undetermined. The clonotype was recovered from a pool of human donors with HIV. The chain's CDR3 is CASSQDGYQPQHF. In DNA, the CDR3 is TGTGCCAGCAGCCAAGACGGGTATCAGCCCCAGCATTTT.